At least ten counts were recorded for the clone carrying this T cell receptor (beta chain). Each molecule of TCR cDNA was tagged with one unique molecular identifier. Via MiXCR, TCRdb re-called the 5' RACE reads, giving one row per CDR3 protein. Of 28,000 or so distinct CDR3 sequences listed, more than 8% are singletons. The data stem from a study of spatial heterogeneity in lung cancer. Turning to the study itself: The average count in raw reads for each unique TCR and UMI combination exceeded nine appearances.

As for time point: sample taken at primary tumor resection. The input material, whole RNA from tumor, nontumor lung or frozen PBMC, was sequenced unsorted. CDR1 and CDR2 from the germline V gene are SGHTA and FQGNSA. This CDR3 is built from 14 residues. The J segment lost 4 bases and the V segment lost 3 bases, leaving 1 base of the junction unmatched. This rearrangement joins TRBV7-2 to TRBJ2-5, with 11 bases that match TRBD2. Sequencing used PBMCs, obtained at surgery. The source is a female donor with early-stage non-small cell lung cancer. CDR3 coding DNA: TGTGCCAGCAGCTTTGGACTAGCGGGAGAGACCCAGTACTTC. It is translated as CASSFGLAGETQYF.